This TCR beta chain came from a study of shared clonotypes between healthy human individuals (dated by TCRdb to 2018 to 2020). Some background on the complete study: The cohort comprised a couple of women and three men aged 18 to 49 years. For each donor, CD4 naive and CD4 memory were each run on three plates, CD8 naive on two plates, and CD8 memory on one plate. To estimate repertoire size and how much clonotype sharing occurs between individuals, the study deeply sequenced the blood TCR repertoires of several healthy adults. To increase sequencing depth and limit assay-specific biases, TCR repertoire library preparation and sequencing were carried out by different laboratories using diverse techniques. Each donor's leukapheresis produced roughly between roughly 0.85 and 10 billion PBMCs.

Healthy HIV-negative adults with no recently reported acute infections or vaccinations were included as donors. Every donor was a Caucasian adult residing in Nashville, Tennessee, USA. CD4+ T cells were enriched through magnetic negative selection, after which naive cells were positively selected on CD45RA and the remaining negative fraction served as the memory subset. After blood collection by leukapheresis, PBMCs were isolated using Ficoll-Histopaque density gradient centrifugation and then cryopreserved in the vapor phase of liquid nitrogen. Analytical flow cytometry was used to check the purity and quantity of each magnetically sorted T cell population. Genomic DNA was isolated from each sorted fraction and quantified by UV absorbance on a Nanodrop 2000c. What the research found in general, with its limitations: Pairwise subsampling indicated that sequencing depth was expected to affect the degree of clonotype sharing among donors. Larger estimated clonotype richness was generally found for naive subsets than for memory subsets. The small number of donors limited the genetic and exposure-history diversity represented. Sampling was restricted to blood, and TCR repertoires in tissues likely differ from the TCR repertoires found in blood. Compared with non-shared clonotypes, the clonotypes found in all four sorted-subset donors had higher generation probabilities. Sharing across several donors was observed for around 4.8% of naive CD4, 3% to 4% of naive CD8, 2% to 2.5% of memory CD4, and about 0.38% of memory CD8 clonotypes. Rarefaction of sorted-subset datasets indicated incomplete sequencing despite the large sequencing depth.

Deletion took 4 bases off V and 0 bases off J, with a span of 14 bases between the germline ends. Per the germline V gene, SGHRS is the CDR1 and YFSETQ is the CDR2. The CDR3 sequence holds 16 residues, the cysteine and phenylalanine included. Only CDR3 DNA remains: 48 bases, in frame from the first base. In regard to this clone: Its antigen remains unidentified. Qualities for individual bases were not recorded, and no much larger clone is one base off.

TCR CDR3 regions were amplified from genomic DNA by multiplex PCR using the deep immunoSEQ assay. For each cell subset, the extracted genomic DNA was distributed evenly across all wells of several immunoSEQ 96-well plates, and each plate served as one replicate. For sorted subsets, each replicate PCR was loaded with about 200 ng genomic DNA, equivalent to 30,000 or so T cell genomes. The purified libraries were quantified using a Qubit 3.0 fluorometer, sized with a Bioanalyzer 2100, and then quantified again using the KAPA Library Quantification kit. A separate single-read 150-cycle Illumina NextSeq 550 flow cell was used to sequence each immunoSEQ 96-well plate. In the authors' own workflow: Because only junctional sequences without quality scores were contained in the immunoSEQ output, filtering matching that applied to full-length reads could not be performed. Sequences were annotated with PyIR, a Python wrapper for IgBLAST v1.9, using IMGT germline references to assign V/J genes and CDR3. Reads with weak V/J assignments (E-value above 1e-6), missing CDR3, stop codons, out-of-frame junctions, or ambiguous translated residues were removed. A V3J clonotype was defined by an identical inferred V gene, J gene, and CDR3 amino acid sequence. Percentage overlap between repertoires was computed as shared unique clonotypes divided by the size of the smaller repertoire. Three approaches were used to assess repertoire richness: RTK rarefaction, the Chao1 estimator, and Recon v2.1 estimates of unobserved clonotypes. For all TCRbeta clonotypes obtained by the gDNA method from a handful of donors, generation probabilities were computed with OLGA. Here the immuneACCESS table is served through TCRdb, limited to in-frame sequences with V and J called. Missing clones are a known gap in these copies; in checked studies unresolved V genes cover under half, and the rest lacks a known reason. That table furnishes V, J and clone size, whereas the DNA furnished D and trimming. The sample records roughly 170,000 clones, approximately 60% of which are singletons. The ten largest clones capture 10% of the sample.

Recombination connected TRBV5-1 to TRBJ2-4; the best D guess is TRBD1, with 6 bases matching. The sample was memory CD4+ T cells sorted from blood. The cell subset or site label of this sample denotes: CD45RA-negative fraction. The source is a man younger than 40 in good health. The DNA is as follows: TGCGCCAGCAGCCTAGAGGGACATATAGCCAAAAACATTCAGTACTTC. Its translation reads: CASSLEGHIAKNIQYF.